A selection of T cell receptor beta chains follows, all from one sample in a study of beta chain features in type 1 diabetes. Generated by immunoSEQ multiplex PCR, the TCRdb table keeps only in-frame clones and is missing some. The sample shows some 240,000 clones, approximately 16% of them seen only once. Sequencing was carried out using naive CD4+ T cells from blood. The receptors were gathered from a man younger than 40 with type 1 diabetes. CDR3s include the opening cysteine and the closing phenylalanine or tryptophan. Fields, in order: J gene, clone size, V gene, D gene, CDR3 protein, CDR3 DNA. A D gene is named only where the DNA matches it firmly. Some rows have no size entry. The others give once, few or many, or a class for an expanded clone.

j_gene: TRBJ1-4
abundance: few
v_gene: TRBV29-1
d_gene: .
CDR3aa: CSVVGKEEKLFF
CDR3nt: TGCAGCGTTGTAGGGAAGGAAGAAAAACTGTTTTTT

j_gene: TRBJ1-5
abundance: .
v_gene: TRBV7-2
d_gene: TRBD1
CDR3aa: CASSYRDRGFDPQHF
CDR3nt: TGTGCCAGCAGCTACCGGGACAGGGGATTCGATCCCCAGCATTTT

j_gene: TRBJ2-5
abundance: few
v_gene: TRBV5-4
d_gene: TRBD2
CDR3aa: CASSYAGVETQYF
CDR3nt: TGTGCCAGCAGTTATGCGGGAGTAGAGACCCAGTACTTC

j_gene: TRBJ1-1
abundance: few
v_gene: TRBV7-9
d_gene: .
CDR3aa: CASSDLGFGPMNTEAFF
CDR3nt: TGTGCCAGCAGCGACCTAGGCTTCGGTCCTATGAACACTGAAGCTTTCTTT

j_gene: TRBJ1-1
abundance: few
v_gene: TRBV7-9
d_gene: .
CDR3aa: CASGDSMNTEAFF
CDR3nt: TGTGCCAGCGGCGACAGTATGAACACTGAAGCTTTCTTT

j_gene: TRBJ1-1
abundance: few
v_gene: TRBV28
d_gene: .
CDR3aa: CALRGVTEAFF
CDR3nt: TGTGCACTACGGGGAGTCACTGAAGCTTTCTTT

j_gene: TRBJ2-7
abundance: .
v_gene: TRBV28
d_gene: TRBD2
CDR3aa: CASSWTSGSSYEQYF
CDR3nt: TGTGCCAGCAGTTGGACTAGCGGGAGCTCCTACGAGCAGTACTTC

j_gene: TRBJ1-2
abundance: few
v_gene: TRBV7-9
d_gene: .
CDR3aa: CASSPFSYYGYTF
CDR3nt: TGTGCCAGCAGCCCCTTTTCTTACTATGGCTACACCTTC

j_gene: TRBJ2-5
abundance: .
v_gene: TRBV27
d_gene: TRBD2
CDR3aa: CASSLYRGEETQYF
CDR3nt: TGTGCCAGCAGTTTATATCGGGGGGAAGAGACCCAGTACTTC

j_gene: TRBJ2-7
abundance: .
v_gene: TRBV13
d_gene: .
CDR3aa: CASSPSGQGSLYEQYF
CDR3nt: TGTGCCAGCAGCCCGTCGGGGCAGGGGAGCCTCTACGAGCAGTACTTC

j_gene: TRBJ2-1
abundance: few
v_gene: TRBV9
d_gene: .
CDR3aa: CASSLRVDNEQFF
CDR3nt: TGTGCCAGCAGTTTGAGGGTCGACAATGAGCAGTTCTTC

j_gene: TRBJ1-2
abundance: few
v_gene: TRBV29-1
d_gene: .
CDR3aa: CSVGGGEGWIYGYTF
CDR3nt: TGCAGCGTTGGCGGAGGGGAGGGGTGGATCTATGGCTACACCTTC

j_gene: TRBJ1-1
abundance: .
v_gene: TRBV29-1
d_gene: .
CDR3aa: CSVTRTENTEAFF
CDR3nt: TGCAGCGTAACCAGGACAGAGAACACTGAAGCTTTCTTT

j_gene: TRBJ2-5
abundance: .
v_gene: TRBV7-2
d_gene: TRBD2
CDR3aa: CASSFYTSGRETQYF
CDR3nt: TGTGCCAGCAGCTTTTACACTAGCGGTCGGGAGACCCAGTACTTC

j_gene: TRBJ2-1
abundance: .
v_gene: TRBV29-1
d_gene: TRBD2
CDR3aa: CSVDGRAKVNEQFF
CDR3nt: TGCAGCGTTGACGGGAGGGCAAAGGTGAATGAGCAGTTCTTC

j_gene: TRBJ2-5
abundance: .
v_gene: TRBV30
d_gene: .
CDR3aa: CAWSNQETQYF
CDR3nt: TGTGCCTGGAGTAACCAAGAGACCCAGTACTTC

j_gene: TRBJ2-7
abundance: few
v_gene: TRBV4-1
d_gene: .
CDR3aa: CASSQTGSYEQYF
CDR3nt: TGCGCCAGCAGCCAAACCGGATCCTACGAGCAGTACTTC

j_gene: TRBJ1-2
abundance: .
v_gene: TRBV29-1
d_gene: .
CDR3aa: CSVEGNLNYGYTF
CDR3nt: TGCAGCGTTGAAGGGAACTTGAACTATGGCTACACCTTC

j_gene: TRBJ2-7
abundance: few
v_gene: TRBV29-1
d_gene: .
CDR3aa: CSVGPLRDGEQYF
CDR3nt: TGCAGCGTCGGACCATTGCGAGACGGCGAGCAGTACTTC

j_gene: TRBJ1-5
abundance: .
v_gene: TRBV9
d_gene: TRBD1
CDR3aa: CASSVETGSNQPQHF
CDR3nt: TGTGCCAGCAGCGTAGAGACAGGGAGCAATCAGCCCCAGCATTTT

j_gene: TRBJ1-1
abundance: .
v_gene: TRBV25-1
d_gene: .
CDR3aa: CASSEFGRLAFF
CDR3nt: TGTGCCAGCAGTGAATTTGGCCGACTGGCTTTCTTT

j_gene: TRBJ2-7
abundance: .
v_gene: TRBV4-2
d_gene: TRBD1
CDR3aa: CASSKTRPGTGIYEQYF
CDR3nt: TGTGCCAGCAGTAAGACTAGGCCCGGGACAGGGATCTACGAGCAGTACTTC

j_gene: TRBJ2-7
abundance: .
v_gene: TRBV15
d_gene: .
CDR3aa: CATSRAIDSPYEQYF
CDR3nt: TGTGCCACCAGCAGAGCCATCGACAGCCCCTACGAGCAGTACTTC

j_gene: TRBJ2-3
abundance: few
v_gene: TRBV10-3
d_gene: TRBD2
CDR3aa: CAIRKAGESDTQYF
CDR3nt: TGTGCCATCAGGAAAGCGGGAGAGTCAGATACGCAGTATTTT

j_gene: TRBJ2-5
abundance: .
v_gene: TRBV11-2
d_gene: .
CDR3aa: CASSPRQVAQETQYF
CDR3nt: TGTGCCAGCAGCCCCCGGCAGGTGGCCCAAGAGACCCAGTACTTC

j_gene: TRBJ2-1
abundance: .
v_gene: TRBV5-1
d_gene: TRBD2
CDR3aa: CASSESGSYNEQFF
CDR3nt: TGCGCCAGCAGCGAGAGCGGGAGTTACAATGAGCAGTTCTTC

j_gene: TRBJ2-1
abundance: .
v_gene: TRBV29-1
d_gene: .
CDR3aa: CSVEGGRPTYNEQFF
CDR3nt: TGCAGCGTTGAAGGCGGCAGGCCTACCTACAATGAGCAGTTCTTC

j_gene: TRBJ2-7
abundance: few
v_gene: TRBV6-5
d_gene: .
CDR3aa: CASSYFGRGSVEQYF
CDR3nt: TGTGCCAGCAGTTACTTCGGCCGGGGTTCTGTTGAGCAGTACTTC

j_gene: TRBJ2-1
abundance: few
v_gene: TRBV15
d_gene: .
CDR3aa: CATSRSYNEQFF
CDR3nt: TGTGCCACCAGCAGGAGCTACAATGAGCAGTTCTTC